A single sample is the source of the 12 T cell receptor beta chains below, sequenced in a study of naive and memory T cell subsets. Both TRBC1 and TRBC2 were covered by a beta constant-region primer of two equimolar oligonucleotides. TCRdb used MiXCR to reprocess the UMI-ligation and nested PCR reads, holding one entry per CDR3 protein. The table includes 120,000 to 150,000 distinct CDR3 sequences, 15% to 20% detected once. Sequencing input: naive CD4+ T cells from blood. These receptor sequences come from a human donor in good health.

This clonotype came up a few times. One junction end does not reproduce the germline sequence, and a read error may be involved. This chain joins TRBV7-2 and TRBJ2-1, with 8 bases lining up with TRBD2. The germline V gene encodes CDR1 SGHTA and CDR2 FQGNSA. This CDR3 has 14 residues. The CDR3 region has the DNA TGTGCCAGCAGCCTAGCGGGCCGGGTCGATGAGCAGTTCTTC. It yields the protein CASSLAGRVDEQFF.

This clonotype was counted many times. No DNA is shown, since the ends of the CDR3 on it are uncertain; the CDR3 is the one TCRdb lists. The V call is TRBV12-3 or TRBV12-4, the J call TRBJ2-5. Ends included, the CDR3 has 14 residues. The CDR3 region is CASSSSAAIGTQYF.

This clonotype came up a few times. The CDR3 is CASSLGHRTGAETQYF. CDR3 nucleotides: TGTGCCAGCAGCTTGGGGCATCGGACAGGGGCAGAGACCCAGTACTTC. The J gene is TRBJ2-5, the V gene TRBV5-4, with 9 bases that match TRBD1. The CDR3 is 16 amino acids. Trimming took 0 bases from V and 4 from J; bases not matched to a gene: 7. CDR1 and CDR2 (germline): SGHNT, YYREEE (reference sequence).

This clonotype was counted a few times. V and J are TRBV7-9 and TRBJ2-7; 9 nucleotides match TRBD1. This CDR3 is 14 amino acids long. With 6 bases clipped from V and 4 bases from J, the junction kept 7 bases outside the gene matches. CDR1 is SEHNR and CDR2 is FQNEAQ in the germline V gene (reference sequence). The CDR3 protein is CASSPGTGRYEQYF. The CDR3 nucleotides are TGTGCCAGCAGTCCCGGGACAGGGAGATACGAGCAGTACTTC. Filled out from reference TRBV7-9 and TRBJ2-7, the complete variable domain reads DTGVSQNPRHKITKRGQNVTFRCDPISEHNRLYWYRQTLGQGPEFLTYFQNEAQLEKSRLLSDRFSAERPKGSFSTLEIQRTEQGDSAMYLCASSPGTGRYEQYFGPGTRLTVT.

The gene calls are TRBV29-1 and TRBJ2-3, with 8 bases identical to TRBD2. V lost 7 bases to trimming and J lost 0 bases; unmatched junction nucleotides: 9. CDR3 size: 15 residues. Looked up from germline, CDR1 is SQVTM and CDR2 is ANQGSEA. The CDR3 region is CSARGGRSSTDTQYF. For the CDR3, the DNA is TGCAGCGCCCGGGGGGGTAGATCGAGCACAGATACGCAGTATTTT.

The CDR3 DNA is TGTGCCAGCAGCTTAATCGCAGGGGGCGGTCAGCCCCAGCATTTT. It codes for CASSLIAGGGQPQHF. V is TRBV7-2 and J is TRBJ1-5; 8 positions agree with TRBD1. The CDR3 loop spans 15 amino acids. Germline loops: CDR1 SGHTA, CDR2 FQGNSA. The V and J ends lost 2 bases and 6 bases, in that order; junction bases with no gene match: 6.

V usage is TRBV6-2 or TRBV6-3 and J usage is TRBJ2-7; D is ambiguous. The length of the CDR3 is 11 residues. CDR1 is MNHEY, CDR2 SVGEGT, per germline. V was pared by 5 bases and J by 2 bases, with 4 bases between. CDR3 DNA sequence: TGTGCCAGCAGTAACACCTACGAGCAGTACTTC. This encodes CASSNTYEQYF.

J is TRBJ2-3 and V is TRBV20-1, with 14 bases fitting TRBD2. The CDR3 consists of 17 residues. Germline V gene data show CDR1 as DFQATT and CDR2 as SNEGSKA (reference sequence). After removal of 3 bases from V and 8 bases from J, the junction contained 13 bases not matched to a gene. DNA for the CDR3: TGCAGTGCTAGGACTAGCGGGAGGGCCCGAGGCCAAGGTACGCAGTATTTT. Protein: CSARTSGRARGQGTQYF.

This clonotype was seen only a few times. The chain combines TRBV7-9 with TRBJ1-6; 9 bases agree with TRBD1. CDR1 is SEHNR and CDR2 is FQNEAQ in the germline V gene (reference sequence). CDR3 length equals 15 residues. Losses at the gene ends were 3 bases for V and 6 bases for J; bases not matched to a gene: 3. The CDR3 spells CASSLETGGNSPLHF. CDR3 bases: TGTGCCAGCAGCTTGGAGACAGGGGGTAATTCACCCCTCCACTTT.

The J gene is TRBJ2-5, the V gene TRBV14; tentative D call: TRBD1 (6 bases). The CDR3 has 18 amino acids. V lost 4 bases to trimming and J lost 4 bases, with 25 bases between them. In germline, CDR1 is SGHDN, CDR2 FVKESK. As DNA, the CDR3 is TGTGCCAGCAGCCGCCTACCCCCCGATTGGACAGCTCGAGAGACCCAGTACTTC. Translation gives CASSRLPPDWTARETQYF.

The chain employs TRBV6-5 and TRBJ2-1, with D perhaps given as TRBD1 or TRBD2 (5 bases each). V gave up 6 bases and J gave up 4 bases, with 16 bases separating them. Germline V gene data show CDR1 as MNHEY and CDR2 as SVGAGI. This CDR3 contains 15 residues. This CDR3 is CASSRVLGVYNEQFF. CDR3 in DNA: TGTGCCAGCAGCCGCGTGCTGGGGGTTTACAATGAGCAGTTCTTC.

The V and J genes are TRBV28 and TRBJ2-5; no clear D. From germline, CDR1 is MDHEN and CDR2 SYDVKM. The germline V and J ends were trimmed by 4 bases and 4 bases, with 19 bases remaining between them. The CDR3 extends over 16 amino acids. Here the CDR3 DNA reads TGTGCCAGCAGTTACAGTTGGCTTCGTTTTGGAGAGACCCAGTACTTC. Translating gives CASSYSWLRFGETQYF.